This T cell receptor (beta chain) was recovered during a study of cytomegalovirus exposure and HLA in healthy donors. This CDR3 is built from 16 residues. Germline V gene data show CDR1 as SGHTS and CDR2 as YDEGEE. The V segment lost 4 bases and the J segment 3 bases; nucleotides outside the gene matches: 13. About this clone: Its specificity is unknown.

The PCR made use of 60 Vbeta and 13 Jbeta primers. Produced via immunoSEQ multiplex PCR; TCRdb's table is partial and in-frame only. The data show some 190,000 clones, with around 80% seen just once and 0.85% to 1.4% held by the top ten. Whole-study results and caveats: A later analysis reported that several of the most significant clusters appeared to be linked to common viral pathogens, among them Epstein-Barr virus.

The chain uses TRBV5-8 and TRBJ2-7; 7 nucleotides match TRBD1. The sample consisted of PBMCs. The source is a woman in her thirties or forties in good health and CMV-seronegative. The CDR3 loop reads CASSPPRGHNHYEQYF. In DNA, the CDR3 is TGTGCCAGCAGCCCCCCAAGGGGGCATAATCACTACGAGCAGTACTTC.